This record covers a single T cell receptor (beta chain). The sample comes from a study of blood T cell repertoires in COVID-19. For the study at large: T cells, B-cell-depleted T cells, or PBMCs provided the cDNA or gDNA that served as material.

The V gene lost 4 bases and the J gene lost 0 bases, with 16 bases spanning the gap. The length of the CDR3 is 17 residues. Per germline, CDR1 MNHEY and CDR2 SVGEGT. Original processing methods: Scientists estimated how many nucleated cells there were by amplifying reference gene primers. Measured with immunoSEQ multiplex PCR; TCRdb has only the in-frame clones, and not every one. V and J calls and clone size come straight from that table; D and trimming were deduced from the DNA. Of around 300,000 clones listed, 80% to 90% are singletons. In assigning cohorts, the study relied on participant-reported clinical history. Among Cohort 3 donors, those recovered had two negative PCRs, clearance, or symptom resolution.

This clonotype originated in a man younger than 40 who had recovered from COVID-19. The sequenced sample consisted of PBMCs or T cells enriched from blood (not recorded which). This chain links TRBV6-2 or TRBV6-3 with TRBJ1-5; D gene uncertain. The CDR3 region has the DNA TGTGCCAGCAGTTCCCTACTCAACCGGTTTAGCAATCAGCCCCAGCATTTT. Its protein is CASSSLLNRFSNQPQHF.